The entry below describes one T cell receptor beta chain. In this sample, this clone turned up many times. Its antigen remains undetermined. No base-level quality is on record; no much larger clone is a single base apart. Donors were healthy HIV-negative adults with no recently reported acute infections or vaccinations. Only Caucasian adults living in Nashville, Tennessee, USA were represented among the donors. CD4+ T cells were enriched by magnetic negative selection, after which naive cells were positively selected on CD45RA and the negative fraction was taken as the memory subset. Blood was collected by leukapheresis, and PBMCs were isolated by Ficoll-Histopaque density gradient centrifugation and then cryopreserved in liquid nitrogen vapor phase. Purity and quantity of every magnetically sorted T cell population were checked by analytical flow cytometry. From each sorted fraction, genomic DNA was isolated and quantified by UV absorbance on a Nanodrop 2000c.

TCR CDR3 regions were amplified from genomic DNA by multiplex PCR using the deep immunoSEQ assay. Extracted genomic DNA from each cell subset was distributed evenly across all wells of several immunoSEQ 96-well plates, and each plate was treated as a replicate. For sorted subsets, 200 to 250 ng genomic DNA, equal to tens of thousands of T cell genomes, was loaded into each replicate PCR. Purified libraries were quantified with a Qubit 3.0 fluorometer, sized on a Bioanalyzer 2100, and re-quantified with the KAPA Library Quantification kit. Every immunoSEQ 96-well plate was sequenced on a separate single-read 150-cycle Illumina NextSeq 550 flow cell. For the original study's pipeline: Because only junctional sequences without quality scores were contained in the immunoSEQ output, filtering matching that applied to full-length reads could not be performed. Sequences were annotated with PyIR, a Python wrapper for IgBLAST v1.9, and V/J genes and CDR3 were assigned using IMGT germline references. Reads with weak V/J assignments (E-value above 1e-6), missing CDR3, stop codons, out-of-frame junctions, or ambiguous translated residues were removed. V3J clonotypes were defined by identical inferred V gene, J gene, and CDR3 amino acid sequence. The percentage overlap between two repertoires was calculated by dividing the number of shared unique clonotypes by the size of the smaller repertoire. RTK rarefaction, the Chao1 estimator, and Recon v2.1 estimates of unobserved clonotypes were used to assess repertoire richness. Generation probabilities for all TCRbeta clonotypes obtained by the gDNA method from a handful of donors were computed using OLGA. TCRdb took this table from immuneACCESS and kept in-frame rearrangements with V and J called. Such tables lack part of the clones; where checked against another copy, unresolved V genes explain under half of the gap, and the rest is unexplained. V, J and clone size were drawn from that table, and D and trimming were deduced from the DNA. The sample has 950,000 to 1,100,000 clones on record, 75% of them singletons. The ten largest clones take up approximately 1.5% of the sample.

CDR1 and CDR2, per the germline V gene, are MDHEN and SYDVKM. V gives up 4 bases and J gives up 13 bases, and the segment between their germline ends measures 22 bases. The CDR3 measures 14 amino acids from cysteine to phenylalanine. The kept DNA is CDR3 alone, 42 bases in frame from the first base. This sample was taken from a study of shared clonotypes between healthy human individuals (TCRdb year 2020). As for the study more broadly: The cohort included a few men and a couple of women between 18 and 49 years of age. For each donor, CD4 naive and CD4 memory were each run on three plates, CD8 naive on two plates, and CD8 memory on one plate. To estimate repertoire size and how much clonotypes are shared between individuals, the study performed deep sequencing of blood TCR repertoires from 4 to 6 healthy adults. To increase sequencing depth and limit assay-specific biases, different laboratories used diverse techniques to prepare libraries and sequence TCR repertoires. Each donor's leukapheresis produced roughly between about 0.9 and 9.5 billion PBMCs.

Results and caveats for the whole study, not just this receptor: Rarefaction of sorted-subset datasets indicated incomplete sequencing despite the large sequencing depth. Naive subsets generally had larger estimated clonotype richness than memory subsets did. Higher generation probabilities were observed for clonotypes shared by all four sorted-subset donors than for non-shared clonotypes. Based on pairwise subsampling, the degree of clonotype sharing among donors was expected to be affected by sequencing depth. Because the study included a small number of donors, the genetic and exposure-history diversity represented was limited. Sampling was restricted to blood, and TCR repertoires in tissue are likely to differ from TCR repertoires in blood. Sharing across several donors was observed for 5% to 6.5% of naive CD4, about 3.2% of naive CD8, around 2.5% of memory CD4, and roughly 0.4% of memory CD8 clonotypes.

Recombination joined TRBV28 with TRBJ1-2, and possibly TRBD1, on 6 matching bases. Sequencing was done on a sample of memory CD4+ T cells sorted from blood. The cell subset or site label, as the study defines it: CD45RA-negative fraction. This clonotype was sampled from a man aged 18 to 29 in good health. The CDR3 has the sequence CASSSTGTQSLRTF. The sequence in DNA is TGTGCCAGCAGTTCTACAGGGACCCAGTCGTTGCGCACCTTC.